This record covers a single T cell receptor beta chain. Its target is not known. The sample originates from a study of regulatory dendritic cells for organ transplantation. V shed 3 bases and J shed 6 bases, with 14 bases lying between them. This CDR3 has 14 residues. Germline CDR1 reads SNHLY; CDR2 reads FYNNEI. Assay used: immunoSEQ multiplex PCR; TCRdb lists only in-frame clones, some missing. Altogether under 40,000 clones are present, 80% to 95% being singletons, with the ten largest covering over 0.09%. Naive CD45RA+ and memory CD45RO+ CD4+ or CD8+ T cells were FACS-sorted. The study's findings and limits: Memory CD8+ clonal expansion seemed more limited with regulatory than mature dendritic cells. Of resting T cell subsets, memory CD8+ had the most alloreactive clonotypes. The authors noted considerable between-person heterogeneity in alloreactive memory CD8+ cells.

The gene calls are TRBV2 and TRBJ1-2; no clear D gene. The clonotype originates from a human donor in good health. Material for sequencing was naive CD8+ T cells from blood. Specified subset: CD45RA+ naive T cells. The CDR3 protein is CASSERSDQDGYTF. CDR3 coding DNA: TGTGCCAGCAGTGAGAGGAGTGACCAGGATGGCTACACCTTC.